The 19 T cell receptor beta chains below come from one sample, sequenced in a study of blood T cell repertoires in COVID-19. The data were produced by immunoSEQ multiplex PCR, yet TCRdb's version contains in-frame clones alone and is incomplete. In the table there are under 250,000 clones, approximately 88% of which are singletons. Sequenced sample: PBMCs or T cells enriched from blood (not recorded which). The receptors shown here come from a woman in her twenties or thirties with acute COVID-19.

This chain connects TRBV12-3 or TRBV12-4 to TRBJ2-5; D perhaps matches TRBD2 (7 bases). This CDR3 is 13 amino acids long. Deletions cut 4 bases from V and 11 bases from J, with 17 bases between. CDR3 coding DNA: TGTGCCAGCAGTTCAGGGGCTGGGACTACTCAGTACTTC. This sequence encodes CASSSGAGTTQYF.

This chain uses TRBV12-5 with TRBJ1-5; 12 bases map to TRBD1. The CDR3 has 21 residues. CDR1 is LGHNT, CDR2 FRNRAP, per germline. Trimming cost V 6 bases and J 0 bases; bases outside gene matches: 18. The CDR3 nucleotides are TGTGCTAGTGGCTTCCGCGCTTTGGGGACAGGGGGCGCAGGTAGCAATCAGCCCCAGCATTTT. It encodes CASGFRALGTGGAGSNQPQHF.

The V gene is TRBV2, the J gene TRBJ2-7; no clear D gene. Trimming removed 4 bases at V and 2 bases at J, with 9 bases between. Germline lookup yields CDR1 SNHLY and CDR2 FYNNEI. The CDR3 runs to 13 residues. CDR3 bases: TGTGCCAGCAGTGGCCCCGCGGCCTACGAGCAGTACTTC. Protein: CASSGPAAYEQYF.

J is TRBJ1-4 and V is TRBV11-2; no firm D call. CDR1 and CDR2 from the germline V gene are SGHAT and FQNNGV. V lost 5 bases to trimming and J lost 5 bases, with 18 bases between them. This CDR3 has 16 amino acids. The CDR3, as DNA: TGTGCCAGCAGCATAGCCCCCCGAGGTAGAAATGAAAAACTGTTTTTT. It codes for CASSIAPRGRNEKLFF.

J is TRBJ2-7 and V is TRBV5-4, with 8 positions matching TRBD2. This CDR3 spans 16 amino acids. The germline V gene has CDR1 SGHNT and CDR2 YYREEE (reference sequence). Germline trimming cut 0 bases from V and 0 bases from J; bases unmatched to any gene: 5. The CDR3 region is CASSLVGGGTSYEQYF. The CDR3 nucleotides read TGTGCCAGCAGCTTGGTCGGGGGGGGAACCTCCTACGAGCAGTACTTC. Full variable domain (missing parts from reference TRBV5-4 and TRBJ2-7): ETGVTQSPTHLIKTRGQQVTLRCSSQSGHNTVSWYQQALGQGPQFIFQYYREEENGRGNFPPRFSGLQFPNYSSELNVNALELDDSALYLCASSLVGGGTSYEQYFGPGTRLTVT.

The rearrangement joins TRBV5-1 to TRBJ1-2; 10 nucleotides agree with TRBD1. After removal of 5 bases from V and 4 bases from J, the junction contained 17 bases not matched to a gene. The CDR3 runs to 18 residues. From germline, CDR1 is SGHRS and CDR2 YFSETQ. The DNA of the CDR3 is TGCGCCAGCAGTTCGAAGACAGGGGGCGGGAAGGAGATCTATGGCTACACCTTC. It yields the protein CASSSKTGGGKEIYGYTF.

This clone has a handful of counts. The chain combines TRBV4-1 with TRBJ1-3; D remains ambiguous. Germline CDR1 reads MGHRA; CDR2 reads YSYEKL. V gave up 3 bases and J gave up 2 bases, with 17 bases separating them. The CDR3 length is 17 residues. This chain's CDR3 is CASSQVDLGEAGNTIYF. The CDR3 DNA is TGCGCCAGCAGCCAGGTAGATCTTGGGGAGGCTGGAAACACCATATATTTT.

The sample holds a few counts of this clone. This chain links TRBV30 with TRBJ1-2; D perhaps matches TRBD1 (5 bases). CDR1 and CDR2 from the germline V gene are GTSNPN and SVGIG (reference sequence). The CDR3 runs 10 residues. The V end was cut by 7 bases, the J end by 5 bases, with 8 bases between. The CDR3 DNA follows: TGTGCCTCTACAGGATATGGCTACACCTTC. It encodes CASTGYGYTF.

The chain is built from TRBV30 and TRBJ1-1; the D is unclear. Germline-derived CDR1 and CDR2 are GTSNPN and SVGIG (reference sequence). The CDR3 totals 12 residues. V was cut by 7 bases and J by 8 bases, with 17 bases left in between. CDR3 loop: CAFKRRTLEAFF. The CDR3 DNA follows: TGTGCCTTCAAGAGACGGACTCTGGAAGCTTTCTTT.

Points on this clone: Other DNA variants within this sample encode the same CDR3. The chain links TRBV7-9 to TRBJ1-5; no firm D call. This CDR3 has 12 amino acids. Trimming took off 2 bases at V and 4 bases at J, with 3 bases between the two ends. The germline gives CDR1 SEHNR, CDR2 FQNEAQ (reference sequence). The CDR3 region has the DNA TGTGCCAGCAGCTTACCGAATCAGCCCCAGCATTTT. This sequence encodes CASSLPNQPQHF.

The chain joins TRBV12-3 or TRBV12-4 to TRBJ1-1; D call uncertain. The CDR3 length is 13 residues. Trimming cost V 3 bases and J 12 bases, with 17 bases left between them. The CDR3: CASSFGLRGESFF. CDR3 nucleotides: TGTGCCAGCAGTTTCGGGCTTCGGGGTGAGTCTTTCTTT.

The V gene is TRBV24-1, the J gene TRBJ2-5; 12 bases are a match to TRBD1. V trimming: 3 bases; J trimming: 4 bases; junction bases outside the gene matches: 5. The CDR3 is 16 amino acids. Germline V CDR1 and CDR2: KGHDR, SFDVKD. The CDR3 loop is CATSDPGTGGRETQYF. CDR3 in DNA: TGTGCCACCAGTGATCCCGGGACAGGGGGCCGAGAGACCCAGTACTTC.

This clone has more than one count but fewer than ten. This rearrangement joins TRBV30 to TRBJ2-3; TRBD2 agrees at 14 bases. Germline values: CDR1 GTSNPN, CDR2 SVGIG (reference sequence). The CDR3 has 16 amino acids. V shed 0 bases and J 5 bases; nucleotides not matched to a gene: 4. CDR3 coding DNA: TGTGCCTGGAGTGTACGTGGGACTAGCGGGGGAGATACGCAGTATTTT. Translated, it gives CAWSVRGTSGGDTQYF.

The chain employs TRBV9 and TRBJ2-5; no clear D gene. CDR1 is SGDLS, CDR2 YYNGEE, per germline. Trimming pared 4 bases from V and 1 base from J, leaving 5 bases between. CDR3 length equals 12 residues. The CDR3 reads CASSSGQETQYF. CDR3 DNA: TGTGCCAGCAGCTCAGGCCAAGAGACCCAGTACTTC.

V usage is TRBV6-5 and J usage is TRBJ1-1; D unresolved. Trimming shortened V by 6 bases and J by 0 bases, and 8 bases separated the two germline ends. CDR1 is MNHEY and CDR2 is SVGAGI in the germline V gene. The CDR3 sequence is 13 residues long. CDR3 bases: TGTGCCAGCAGACTAGGCTTGAACACTGAAGCTTTCTTT. It codes for CASRLGLNTEAFF.

V and J are TRBV5-4 and TRBJ1-4, with no clear D. CDR3 length: 15 amino acids. CDR1 and CDR2 (germline): SGHNT, YYREEE (reference sequence). Trimming pared 4 bases from V and 5 bases from J, leaving 15 bases between. CDR3 in DNA: TGTGCCAGCAGCACCGACGGCCGGAGGAATGAAAAACTGTTTTTT. Translating gives CASSTDGRRNEKLFF. The full variable domain, in which reference TRBV5-4 and TRBJ1-4 provide the parts outside the CDR3, is ETGVTQSPTHLIKTRGQQVTLRCSSQSGHNTVSWYQQALGQGPQFIFQYYREEENGRGNFPPRFSGLQFPNYSSELNVNALELDDSALYLCASSTDGRRNEKLFFGSGTQLSVL.

J is TRBJ1-5 and V is TRBV19, with D maybe TRBD1 (6 bases). Germline V lookup: CDR1 LNHDA, CDR2 SQIVND (reference sequence). The germline V and J ends were trimmed by 7 bases and 2 bases, with 18 bases remaining between them. CDR3 length: 16 residues. DNA for the CDR3: TGTGCCAGTAATCTACAGGGACCCCTGGGCAATCAGCCCCAGCATTTT. It is translated as CASNLQGPLGNQPQHF.

The gene calls are TRBV4-1 and TRBJ2-5; 7 bases align to TRBD1. V shed 3 bases, J shed 5 bases, and the junction held 3 bases outside the gene matches. The CDR3 has 13 residues. Germline CDR1 and CDR2: MGHRA and YSYEKL. The CDR3 protein is CASSQRGLETQYF. CDR3 bases: TGCGCCAGCAGCCAGAGGGGGCTGGAGACCCAGTACTTC.

This clone came up a few times. V and J are TRBV5-1 and TRBJ1-5, with D hard to call. Germline CDR1 SGHRS, CDR2 YFSETQ. CDR3 length: 15 amino acids. With 0 bases removed from V and 1 base from J, the gap between germline ends came to 8 bases. CDR3 sequence: CASSLGGRSNQPQHF. The CDR3 coding sequence is TGCGCCAGCAGCTTGGGCGGGAGAAGCAATCAGCCCCAGCATTTT.